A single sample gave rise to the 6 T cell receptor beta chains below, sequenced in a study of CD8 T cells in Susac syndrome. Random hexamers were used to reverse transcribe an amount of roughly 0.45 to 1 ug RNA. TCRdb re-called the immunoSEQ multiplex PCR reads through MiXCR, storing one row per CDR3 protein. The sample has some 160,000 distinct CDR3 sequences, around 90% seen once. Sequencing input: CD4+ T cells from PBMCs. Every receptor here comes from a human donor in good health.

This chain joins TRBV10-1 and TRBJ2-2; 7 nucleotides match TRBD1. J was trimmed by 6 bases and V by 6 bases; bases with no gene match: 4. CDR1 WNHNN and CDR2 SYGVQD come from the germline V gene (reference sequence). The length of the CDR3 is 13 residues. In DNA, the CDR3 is TGCGCCAGCAGCTACAGGGGTTCCGGGGAGCTGTTTTTT. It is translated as CASSYRGSGELFF.

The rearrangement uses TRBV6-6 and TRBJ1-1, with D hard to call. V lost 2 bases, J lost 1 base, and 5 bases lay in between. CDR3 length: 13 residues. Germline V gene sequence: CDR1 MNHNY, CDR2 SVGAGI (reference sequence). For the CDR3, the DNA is TGTGCCAGCAGTTACGGGGAGAACACTGAAGCTTTCTTT. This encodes CASSYGENTEAFF.

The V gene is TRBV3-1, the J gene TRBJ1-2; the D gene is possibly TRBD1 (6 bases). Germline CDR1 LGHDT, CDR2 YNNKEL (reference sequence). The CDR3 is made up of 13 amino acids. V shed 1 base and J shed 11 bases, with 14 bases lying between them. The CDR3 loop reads CASSQVGQGTYTF. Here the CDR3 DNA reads TGTGCCAGCAGCCAAGTCGGGCAGGGGACTTACACCTTC. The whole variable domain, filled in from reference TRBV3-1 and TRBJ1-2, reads DTAVSQTPKYLVTQMGNDKSIKCEQNLGHDTMYWYKQDSKKFLKIMFSYNNKELIINETVPNRFSPKSPDKAHLNLHINSLELGDSAVYFCASSQVGQGTYTFGSGTRLTVV.

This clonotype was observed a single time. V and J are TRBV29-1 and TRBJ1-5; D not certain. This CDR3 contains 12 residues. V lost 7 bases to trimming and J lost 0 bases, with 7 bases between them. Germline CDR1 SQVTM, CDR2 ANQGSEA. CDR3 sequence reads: CSAAFSNQPQHF. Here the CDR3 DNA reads TGCAGCGCCGCGTTTAGCAATCAGCCCCAGCATTTT.

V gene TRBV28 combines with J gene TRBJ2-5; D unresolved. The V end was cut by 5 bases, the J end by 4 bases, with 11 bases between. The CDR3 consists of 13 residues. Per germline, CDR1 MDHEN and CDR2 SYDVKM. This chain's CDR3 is CASSETRRETQYF. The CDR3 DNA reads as TGTGCCAGCAGTGAAACCAGACGAGAGACCCAGTACTTC.

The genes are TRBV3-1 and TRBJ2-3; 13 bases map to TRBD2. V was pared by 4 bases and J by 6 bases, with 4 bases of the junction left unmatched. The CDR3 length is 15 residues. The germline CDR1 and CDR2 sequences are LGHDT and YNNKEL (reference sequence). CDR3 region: CASSRGLAGPDTQYF. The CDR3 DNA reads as TGTGCCAGCAGCCGGGGACTAGCGGGACCCGATACGCAGTATTTT.